This T cell receptor (beta chain) was found in a study of regulatory T cells in long-lasting Graves disease. This clonotype showed up just a few times. One end of the junction is discordant with germline, which a read error may explain. Construction of the TCR beta libraries employed iRepertoire HTBI primers in conjunction with Arm-PCR of CDR3 regions. As handled by the study authors: Samples jointly harbored roughly 60 TRBV and 14 to 15 TRBJ segments. One entry per CDR3 protein, called by TCRdb with MiXCR from the multiplex PCR reads. The V and J calls were not made by the authors but by TCRdb's processing. The table has around 460,000 distinct CDR3 sequences, under 25% seen once. Specified time point: persistent/refractory GD, antithyroid drugs over 5 years with positive TRAb. Generation of the TCR library employed RNA extracted from PBMCs. In Xi'an, China, an endocrinology department was the source of patients.

The CDR3 extends over 16 amino acids. Germline V gene data show CDR1 as MNHEY and CDR2 as SVGEGT. The sample in question was peripheral blood mononuclear cells (PBMCs), obtained when the disease was refractory, from a patient treated with antithyroid drugs. This sequence originates from a female donor with Graves disease. The gene calls are TRBV6-2 or TRBV6-3 and TRBJ2-2, with D possibly being TRBD1 or TRBD2 (5 bases each). Here the CDR3 DNA reads TGTGCCAGCAATTACGGGACCCTCCGTTTCACCGGGGAGCTGTTTTTT. Its protein product is CASNYGTLRFTGELFF.